The sequence of this TCR beta chain was determined in a study of cytomegalovirus exposure and HLA in healthy donors. After removal of 5 bases from V and 0 bases from J, the junction contained 12 bases not matched to a gene. CDR1 and CDR2 (germline): SGHTA, FQGNSA. The CDR3 length is 17 residues. The PCR contained 60 Vbeta and 13 Jbeta primers. Libraries were prepared by immunoSEQ multiplex PCR; TCRdb keeps only in-frame clonotypes and omits some of them. The sample holds 150,000 to 200,000 clones, 65% to 85% seen once. This rearrangement joins TRBV7-2 to TRBJ2-7; TRBD1 agrees at 8 bases. Input material: PBMCs. This TCR was sampled from a man aged 40-49 years in good health and CMV-seropositive. CDR3 amino acids: CASSTGSGTGFSYEQYF. CDR3 DNA: TGTGCCAGCAGCACGGGCTCCGGGACAGGCTTCTCCTACGAGCAGTACTTC.